This TCR beta chain comes out of a study of blood T cell repertoires in COVID-19. Across the study: Donors in the United States, Italy and Spain gave samples during acute or convalescent COVID-19.

Per the original data handling: Counts of nucleated cells, estimated from reference gene primer amplification, were obtained. TCRdb keeps only in-frame clones here, not all; method: immunoSEQ multiplex PCR. V and J calls and clone size are given by that table; D and trimming were obtained from the DNA. The sample shows over 300,000 clones, roughly 90% of them seen only once. The receptor comes from a man aged 18 to 35 who had recovered from COVID-19. The specimen sequenced was peripheral blood.

This chain's CDR3 is CASSLAAGWTEAFF. The CDR3 coding sequence is TGTGCCAGCAGCTTAGCAGCAGGTTGGACTGAAGCTTTCTTT. The chain employs TRBV7-9 and TRBJ1-1; D ambiguous. Trimming shortened V by 0 bases and J by 5 bases, and 10 bases separated the two germline ends. The germline CDR1 and CDR2 sequences are SEHNR and FQNEAQ (reference sequence). The CDR3 totals 14 residues.